The clone carrying this TCR beta chain was seen more than once but under ten times. The antigen remains unidentified. The single heparinised draw taken from each donor contained around 100 mL of blood on average. Sorting based on CD45RO/CCR7/CD25/CD127/CD95/CD27 separated CD4+ naive, central memory, regulatory and stem cell-like memory cells. Sorted cells reached over 95% purity in every population. This specimen comes from a study of beta chain features in type 1 diabetes. Study observations and caveats: Moderate yet significant TCRB CDR3 shortening was seen in Type 1 diabetes patients in all four CD4+ subsets.

Reverse transcribing all isolated RNA meant expressed TCRB transcripts were sequenced. Assay used: immunoSEQ multiplex PCR; TCRdb lists only in-frame clones, some missing. The profile shows under 300,000 clones, over 11% of them singletons. From germline, CDR1 is SNHLY and CDR2 FYNNEI. This CDR3 comprises 11 residues. With 2 bases removed from V and 7 bases from J, the gap between germline ends came to 6 bases. Sequenced material: naive CD4+ T cells from blood. This sequence was found in a young man with type 1 diabetes. V gene TRBV2 combines with J gene TRBJ2-7, with unresolved D. Written as DNA, the CDR3 is TGTGCCAGCAGTGAACACGGGGAGCAGTACTTC. The encoded protein is CASSEHGEQYF.